This T cell receptor (beta chain) came from a study of blood T cell repertoires in COVID-19. Using immunoSEQ multiplex PCR, the repertoire was profiled, and TCRdb retains in-frame clones only, with some absent. The table includes some 100,000 clones, around 81% detected once. CDR3 size: 14 residues. V lost 4 bases, J lost 0 bases, and 9 bases lay in between. Germline V lookup: CDR1 LNHDA, CDR2 SQIVND (reference sequence). This chain joins TRBV19 and TRBJ1-1, with D tentatively TRBD1 (5 bases). The sequenced sample consisted of peripheral blood. This receptor was taken from a human donor in a cohort sampled during active or convalescent COVID-19. The DNA for the CDR3 is TGTGCCAGTAGTACCCAGGGCATGAACACTGAAGCTTTCTTT. Protein: CASSTQGMNTEAFF.